This paragraph reports one T cell receptor beta chain. The target antigen is unknown. This sample is part of a study of blood T cells in healthy people across ages. Then a second PCR, running roughly 7 to 11 cycles, was carried out with a sample-barcoded 5' primer and a J-beta primer mix. Each CDR3 protein gets one entry after TCRdb re-called the 5' RACE reads with MiXCR. Found here are hundreds of thousands of distinct CDR3 sequences, around three fifths of them singletons; the top ten hold under 30%. This CDR3 has 14 residues. Germline CDR1 SGHTA, CDR2 FQGNSA. Trimming took 2 bases from V and 7 from J, leaving 9 bases between them. Whole-study findings and limits: Calculation of diversity from one million T cells yielded estimates considered to be underestimates. TCR beta diversity tracked closely with naive T cell percentage. Long-lived donors had more naive CD4+ cells and higher diversity than aged donors.

Sequencing used blood. This chain connects TRBV7-2 to TRBJ1-6, with a tentative D call TRBD1 (6 bases). The sequence derives from a man aged 35 to 55 in good health. CDR3 DNA: TGTGCCAGCAGCTTACAGGGGCCGAATTCACCCCTCCACTTT. Translated: CASSLQGPNSPLHF. The whole variable domain, filled in from reference TRBV7-2 and TRBJ1-6, reads GAGVSQSPSNKVTEKGKDVELRCDPISGHTALYWYRQSLGQGLEFLIYFQGNSAPDKSGLPSDRFSAERTGGSVSTLTIQRTQQEDSAVYLCASSLQGPNSPLHFGNGTRLTVT.